This T cell receptor beta chain was observed in a study of T cell clonality in common variable immunodeficiency. This clone was detected many times. Antigen: not known. Read sequence stops 3 residues before the CDR3 end, and the germline J gene provides the missing end. Equal genomic DNA amounts from CVID and control samples were sequenced. This table comes from immunoSEQ multiplex PCR, and its TCRdb copy is limited to in-frame clones, with some not included. The table records more than 55,000 clones without singletons, the ten largest covering 0.7% to 0.95%. Study-wide findings and caveats: CVID subjects had higher TCRbeta clonality than healthy controls, most marked in about a third. T cell subpopulation sequencing would be needed to explain CVID clonality.

Germline values: CDR1 LNHDA, CDR2 SQIVND (reference sequence). This CDR3 region has 15 residues. Trimming removed 8 bases from V and 2 bases from J, with 16 bases in between. Sequenced: peripheral blood mononuclear cells. The chain joins TRBV19 to TRBJ2-4; no reliable D call. This clonotype was obtained from a person aged 18 to 75 in good health. CDR3 bases read: TGTGCCAGTCAAAGTGGCGGATGGCCCAAAAACATT. This sequence encodes CASQSGGWPKNI. The full CDR3 protein reads CASQSGGWPKNIQYF.